This TCR beta chain appears in the sequencing data of a study of cytomegalovirus exposure and HLA in healthy donors. Findings of the study overall: Reports showed the classifier diagnosing cytomegalovirus status with high specificity and sensitivity. Most TCR sequences proved rare, with some public TCRs found in many donors. Excluded: some indistinguishable V segments such as TRBV6-2 and TRBV6-3.

The CDR3 totals 13 residues. From germline, CDR1 is GTSNPN and CDR2 SVGIG (reference sequence). Comment on this clone: Its antigen remains unknown.

PCR used 60 Vbeta primers and 13 Jbeta primers. Clones were sequenced by immunoSEQ multiplex PCR, and TCRdb holds only the in-frame ones, with some missing. The sample yields 150,000 to 200,000 clones, 62% seen once. The material sequenced was PBMCs. The receptor's source is a man in his forties or fifties in good health and CMV-seronegative. The genes are TRBV30 and TRBJ2-5; 8 nucleotides match TRBD1. The J call could be wrong; TRBJ2-7 is a better fit for the DNA end. The CDR3 DNA reads TGTGCCTGGAGTGGACAGGGGCCCTACGAGCAGTACTTC. It is translated as CAWSGQGPYEQYF.